The 29 T cell receptor beta chains below all came from one sample that was sequenced in a study of shared clonotypes between healthy human individuals. Some clones are missing from TCRdb's copy, which holds only in-frame ones; the method was immunoSEQ multiplex PCR. The profile shows roughly 220,000 clones, 65% to 70% of them singletons. Material: memory CD4+ T cells sorted from blood. Subset defined: CD45RA-negative fraction. These receptors were obtained from a man under 40 in good health.

CDR3 sequence (DNA): TGCGCCAGCAGCCAAATCAAAGGGGGCCACACAGATACGCAGTATTTT. This sequence encodes CASSQIKGGHTDTQYF. The chain couples TRBV4-3 to TRBJ2-3, with 7 bases that match TRBD1. With V trimmed by 2 bases and J by 2 bases, 7 bases remained unmatched. The CDR3 loop spans 16 amino acids. Germline values: CDR1 LGHNA, CDR2 YSLEER.

The V and J genes are TRBV28 and TRBJ1-5, with 7 bases that match TRBD1. Per the germline V gene, CDR1 is MDHEN and CDR2 is SYDVKM. The CDR3 contains 15 residues. Trimming cost V 6 bases and J 6 bases; bases outside gene matches: 11. CDR3 nucleotides: TGTGCCAGCAGACGACAGGGTTCAGGGTTTCAGCCCCAGCATTTT. Residues: CASRRQGSGFQPQHF.

This clone is a singleton in its sample. A much larger clone differs by one base, so this may be a read error. In the same sample, other DNA sequences code for this CDR3. This chain links TRBV4-3 with TRBJ2-2, with a weak D call TRBD2 (7 bases). Germline CDR1 and CDR2: LGHNA and YSLEER. The ends were cut back, 4 bases at V and 4 bases at J, with 16 bases in the middle. The CDR3 loop spans 16 amino acids. This CDR3 is CASSLKGGGGTGELFF. CDR3 bases: TGCGCCAGCAGCCTGAAGGGGGGAGGGGGCACCGGGGAGCTGTTTTTT.

The chain recombines TRBV11-2 with TRBJ2-1; 11 positions match TRBD2. With 5 bases clipped from V and 4 bases from J, the junction kept 4 bases outside the gene matches. There are 15 residues in the CDR3. Germline lookup yields CDR1 SGHAT and CDR2 FQNNGV. The CDR3 nucleotides read TGTGCCAGCAGCCCGACTAGCGGGGTATACAATGAGCAGTTCTTC. This encodes CASSPTSGVYNEQFF.

This chain uses TRBV2 with TRBJ1-2; 9 bases map to TRBD1. The V gene end was trimmed by 5 bases and the J gene end by 4 bases; junction bases not matched to a gene: 8. The CDR3 spans 15 residues. CDR1 and CDR2 (germline): SNHLY, FYNNEI. The CDR3 DNA is TGTGCCAGCAGTAAGGGGACAGGGTTAGCCTATGGCTACACCTTC. Protein sequence: CASSKGTGLAYGYTF.

The chain has TRBV19 and TRBJ1-1; no clear D. The V end was cut by 5 bases, the J end by 0 bases, with 7 bases between. Germline V lookup: CDR1 LNHDA, CDR2 SQIVND (reference sequence). The CDR3 length is 13 residues. CDR3 protein: CASSDTLNTEAFF. Here the CDR3 DNA reads TGTGCCAGTAGTGACACTCTGAACACTGAAGCTTTCTTT.

This clone appeared a few times. The V and J genes are TRBV6-4 and TRBJ1-3; a possible D gene is TRBD1 (6 bases). The ends were cut back, 10 bases at V and 2 bases at J, with 12 bases in the middle. CDR1 is MRHNA and CDR2 is SNTAGT in the germline V gene. The CDR3 length is 13 residues. The CDR3 here is CATGGGPGNTIYF. The CDR3 nucleotides read TGTGCCACCGGGGGGGGGCCTGGAAACACCATATATTTT.

This chain joins TRBV7-9 and TRBJ1-1, with no clear D. CDR1 is SEHNR, CDR2 FQNEAQ, per germline (reference sequence). This CDR3 region has 14 residues. Between the trimmed V and J ends, which lost 5 bases and 6 bases, there was a span of 16 bases. The CDR3 is CASSRLLAVPEAFF. The CDR3 coding sequence is TGTGCCAGCAGCCGATTGTTGGCAGTCCCTGAAGCTTTCTTT.

The CDR3 region is CASSSLTLSTNEKLFF. CDR3 in DNA: TGTGCCAGCAGCTCGTTGACCCTATCAACTAATGAAAAACTGTTTTTT. The chain is built from TRBV7-8 and TRBJ1-4; unclear D gene. CDR1 is SGHVS, CDR2 FQNEAQ, per germline. The CDR3 extends over 16 amino acids. Trimming took off 4 bases at V and 0 bases at J, with 12 bases between the two ends.

This clone was counted a few times. The chain employs TRBV18 and TRBJ2-1; no reliable D call. The CDR3 is 12 amino acids. Germline V gene lookup returns CDR1 KGHSH and CDR2 LQKENI. Trimming removed 2 bases at V and 6 bases at J, with 5 bases between. CDR3 region: CASSPLSNEQFF. DNA for the CDR3: TGTGCCAGCTCACCATTGAGCAATGAGCAGTTCTTC.

J is TRBJ2-7 and V is TRBV5-1; TRBD1 agrees at 10 bases. Germline V gene data show CDR1 as SGHRS and CDR2 as YFSETQ. This CDR3 has 16 residues. J lost 1 base, V lost 2 bases, and 6 bases had no gene match. The CDR3 region has the DNA TGCGCCAGCAGCTTTTCATGGGGACAGGGGTCCTACGAGCAGTACTTC. It specifies CASSFSWGQGSYEQYF.

The genes are TRBV7-2 and TRBJ2-7, with 14 bases lining up with TRBD2. Germline V gene data show CDR1 as SGHTA and CDR2 as FQGNSA. V shed 5 bases, J shed 6 bases, and the junction held 6 bases outside the gene matches. The CDR3 contains 15 residues. CDR3 residues: CASSRGTSGRSEQYF. CDR3 bases: TGTGCCAGCAGCCGCGGGACTAGCGGGAGAAGCGAGCAGTACTTC.

The chain joins TRBV25-1 to TRBJ2-5; maybe TRBD2 (5 bases). The V gene's germline CDR1 is MGHDK and CDR2 SYGVNS. The CDR3 has 15 amino acids. The V gene lost 2 bases and the J gene lost 5 bases, with 15 bases spanning the gap. The CDR3 reads CASSEAAGDRETQYF. In DNA, the CDR3 is TGTGCCAGCAGTGAAGCGGCCGGGGATAGGGAGACCCAGTACTTC.

The J gene is TRBJ2-3, the V gene TRBV7-2, with 15 bases that match TRBD2. This CDR3 spans 16 amino acids. The germline gives CDR1 SGHTA, CDR2 FQGNSA. With V trimmed by 5 bases and J by 5 bases, 5 bases remained unmatched. In nucleotides, the CDR3 is TGTGCCAGCAGCCCGAGGACTAGCGGGAGGGGAGATACGCAGTATTTT. Translation: CASSPRTSGRGDTQYF.

The V and J genes are TRBV7-9 and TRBJ2-3; 8 bases are a match to TRBD2. With V trimmed by 2 bases and J by 5 bases, 6 bases remained unmatched. The CDR3 length is 15 residues. In germline, CDR1 is SEHNR, CDR2 FQNEAQ (reference sequence). The CDR3 nucleotides are TGTGCCAGCAGCTTATTTTCCCTAGCGGGAGATACGCAGTATTTT. Translation gives CASSLFSLAGDTQYF.

J is TRBJ2-5 and V is TRBV11-2, with TRBD1 as a possible D gene (6 bases). The germline V and J ends were trimmed by 3 bases and 6 bases, with 17 bases remaining between them. The germline gives CDR1 SGHAT, CDR2 FQNNGV. This CDR3 has 15 residues. The DNA for the CDR3 is TGTGCCAGCAGCTTGATGGGGGCCACAAGGAAGACCCAGTACTTC. This gives the protein CASSLMGATRKTQYF.

The chain is built from TRBV18 and TRBJ2-3; D is ambiguous. The CDR3 is 12 amino acids. The germline V gene encodes CDR1 KGHSH and CDR2 LQKENI. V was cut by 3 bases and J by 4 bases, with 5 bases left in between. CDR3 DNA: TGTGCCAGCTCACCTGGAGCAGATACGCAGTATTTT. Translation: CASSPGADTQYF.

This chain uses TRBV6-5 with TRBJ1-5; D is undetermined. Germline V lookup: CDR1 MNHEY, CDR2 SVGAGI. Deletions cut 6 bases from V and 6 bases from J, with 15 bases between. The length of the CDR3 is 14 residues. The CDR3: CASSPQNKVQPQHF. For the CDR3, the DNA is TGTGCCAGCAGCCCACAGAATAAGGTTCAGCCCCAGCATTTT.

The rearrangement joins TRBV2 to TRBJ2-1; 9 bases are shared with TRBD2. Germline CDR1 and CDR2: SNHLY and FYNNEI. CDR3 length equals 13 residues. V shed 6 bases, J shed 12 bases, and the junction held 9 bases outside the gene matches. The CDR3 bases are TGTGCCAGCAGCCCGGGACTAGCTTTTGGGCAGTTCTTC. Translation gives CASSPGLAFGQFF.

This rearrangement joins TRBV28 to TRBJ2-3; D perhaps matches TRBD2 (5 bases). This CDR3 region has 15 residues. Germline values: CDR1 MDHEN, CDR2 SYDVKM. Trimming cost V 10 bases and J 0 bases, with 17 bases left between them. The CDR3 sequence is CAILEGTSSTDTQYF. CDR3 bases: TGTGCCATTTTAGAGGGCACCTCTAGCACAGATACGCAGTATTTT.

The chain carries TRBV7-9 and TRBJ1-2; D unclear. Trimming shortened V by 5 bases and J by 7 bases, and 8 bases separated the two germline ends. Germline-derived CDR1 and CDR2 are SEHNR and FQNEAQ (reference sequence). The CDR3 is made up of 11 amino acids. CDR3 DNA sequence: TGTGCCAGCAGCGTCGACGTTGGCTACACCTTC. Amino acids: CASSVDVGYTF.

Remarks on this clone: The junction shows a germline mismatch at one end, possibly a read error. The CDR3 protein is CASSLDGTVKPTF. The CDR3 DNA reads TGTGCCAGCAGCTTAGACGGGACTGTTAAACCCACCTTC. The rearrangement uses TRBV7-4 and TRBJ2-7, with D possibly TRBD2 on 6 matching bases. Germline V gene lookup returns CDR1 SGHVT and CDR2 SQSDAQ. CDR3 length: 13 residues.

The chain's CDR3 is CASRSRGTEAFF. DNA for the CDR3: TGTGCCAGCAGATCACGGGGCACTGAAGCTTTCTTT. This chain links TRBV6-6 with TRBJ1-1, with D unresolved. V dropped 6 bases and J dropped 4 bases, with 9 bases sitting between them. Germline V CDR1 and CDR2: MNHNY, SVGAGI (reference sequence). The CDR3 extends over 12 amino acids.

This clone was recorded a few times. The chain recombines TRBV7-6 with TRBJ1-5; possible D gene TRBD1, 5 bases. The CDR3 is 18 residues long. Trimming stripped 3 bases from V and 1 base from J, with 19 bases between. Germline V gene data show CDR1 as SGHVS and CDR2 as FNYEAQ. The CDR3 sequence is CASSFLGGARVSNQPQHF. DNA for the CDR3: TGTGCCAGCAGCTTCCTAGGCGGGGCCAGGGTGAGCAATCAGCCCCAGCATTTT.

In this sample, this clone turned up once. The V and J genes are TRBV28 and TRBJ2-6, with D possibly TRBD2 on 6 matching bases. The CDR3 has 18 residues. The V end was cut by 3 bases, the J end by 0 bases, with 15 bases between. Germline values: CDR1 MDHEN, CDR2 SYDVKM. The CDR3 loop reads CASSLSGGMSSGANVLTF. The CDR3 DNA follows: TGTGCCAGCAGTTTGAGCGGCGGGATGAGCTCTGGGGCCAACGTCCTGACTTTC.

This chain joins TRBV7-8 and TRBJ2-1, with a tentative D call TRBD2 (6 bases). V lost 5 bases and J lost 3, with 17 bases in between. The germline V gene has CDR1 SGHVS and CDR2 FQNEAQ. The CDR3 covers 16 residues. CDR3 DNA: TGTGCCAGCAGCCATGTGGGCGGGACCTTCTACAATGAGCAGTTCTTC. This translates into CASSHVGGTFYNEQFF.

This clone appeared a few times. V and J are TRBV29-1 and TRBJ2-1, with TRBD2 matching 10 bases. The CDR3 runs to 13 residues. J was trimmed by 12 bases and V by 3 bases; bases with no gene match: 8. From germline, CDR1 is SQVTM and CDR2 ANQGSEA. In DNA form, the CDR3 reads TGCAGCGTTGACCGTCTAGCGGGAGAAGGGCAGTTCTTC. Encoded protein: CSVDRLAGEGQFF.

This clone was detected ten times or more. This chain joins TRBV29-1 and TRBJ2-7; no definite D call. The ends were cut back, 6 bases at V and 2 bases at J, with 14 bases in the middle. CDR3 length equals 13 residues. CDR1 is SQVTM, CDR2 ANQGSEA, per germline. This CDR3 is CSVSTPAAYEQYF. The CDR3, as DNA: TGCAGCGTATCTACGCCGGCAGCCTACGAGCAGTACTTC.

This clone came up a few times. The genes are TRBV7-2 and TRBJ1-2; weak D call: TRBD1 (6 bases). The germline CDR1 and CDR2 sequences are SGHTA and FQGNSA. This CDR3 region has 14 residues. Deletions cut 1 base from V and 4 bases from J, with 10 bases between. The CDR3 bases are TGTGCCAGCAGCTTAGGGGGGGCCGGCTATGGCTACACCTTC. Protein: CASSLGGAGYGYTF.